This T cell receptor beta chain was found in a study of shared clonotypes between healthy human individuals. The CDR3 spans 14 residues. V lost 4 bases to trimming and J lost 5 bases; unmatched junction nucleotides: 6. From germline, CDR1 is SGHNT and CDR2 YYREEE (reference sequence). Produced via immunoSEQ multiplex PCR; TCRdb's table is partial and in-frame only. This sample has 2 million to 3 million clones, with 93% found just once. Sample: naive CD4+ T cells from PBMCs. Subset meaning: CD45RA+ positively selected. This rearrangement joins TRBV5-4 to TRBJ2-1; 7 bases agree with TRBD1. This sequence was found in a man aged 18 to 35 in good health. Some clones in this sample may be carry-over from other donors' samples. CDR3 in DNA: TGTGCCAGCAGCGTACGGGGACAGAACAATGAGCAGTTCTTC. Encoded protein: CASSVRGQNNEQFF.